What follows is one TCR beta chain and its context. The data were taken from a study of cytomegalovirus exposure and HLA in healthy donors. PCR used 60 Vbeta primers and 13 Jbeta primers. The protocol was immunoSEQ multiplex PCR, while the TCRdb copy is restricted to in-frame clones and leaves out a portion. Here the sample spans more than 85,000 clones, about 86% being singletons. This receptor was taken from a woman younger than 45 in good health and CMV-seronegative. The material sequenced was PBMCs.

The CDR3 DNA reads as TGTGCCAGTAGTATCTATACAGGGGGCAACACTGAAGCTTTCTTT. This gives the protein CASSIYTGGNTEAFF. The J gene is TRBJ1-1, the V gene TRBV19; 9 bases map to TRBD1. Trimming at V came to 3 bases and at J to 2 bases, leaving 4 bases not matched to a gene. The CDR3 contains 15 residues. Per germline, CDR1 LNHDA and CDR2 SQIVND (reference sequence). Full variable domain (remainder filled in from reference TRBV19 and TRBJ1-1): DGGITQSPKYLFRKEGQNVTLSCEQNLNHDAMYWYRQDPGQGLRLIYYSQIVNDFQKGDIAEGYSVSREKKESFPLTVTSAQKNPTAFYLCASSIYTGGNTEAFFGQGTRLTVV.